A single sample gave rise to the 26 T cell receptor beta chains below, sequenced in a study of T cell clones after liver transplantation. The table came from immunoSEQ multiplex PCR; TCRdb's copy has only in-frame clones and leaves some out. The sample consists of about 75,000 clones, around 90% of them appearing once. Source: CD4+ T cells from blood, taken before liver transplant. The receptors originated from a human donor who received a liver transplant.

The rearrangement uses TRBV19 and TRBJ2-7; 11 bases map to TRBD1. After removal of 5 bases from V and 4 bases from J, the junction contained 10 bases not matched to a gene. Looked up from germline, CDR1 is LNHDA and CDR2 is SQIVND (reference sequence). The length of the CDR3 is 16 residues. The CDR3 protein is CASSPLGDRGIYEQYF. The CDR3 nucleotides are TGTGCCAGTAGTCCCTTGGGGGACAGGGGGATATACGAGCAGTACTTC.

The chain combines TRBV13 with TRBJ2-5; D gene uncertain. The CDR3 extends over 13 amino acids. Germline V gene data show CDR1 as PRHDT and CDR2 as FYEKMQ (reference sequence). Trimming cost V 4 bases and J 6 bases, with 12 bases left between them. The CDR3, as DNA: TGTGCCAGCAGCTCCATGGGGTTGAAGACCCAGTACTTC. It encodes CASSSMGLKTQYF. Together with reference TRBV13 and TRBJ2-5, the CDR3 gives the full variable domain: AAGVIQSPRHLIKEKRETATLKCYPIPRHDTVYWYQQGPGQDPQFLISFYEKMQSDKGSIPDRFSAQQFSDYHSELNMSSLELGDSALYFCASSSMGLKTQYFGPGTRLLVL.

This chain links TRBV9 with TRBJ2-3, with 10 positions matching TRBD1. The CDR3 sequence is 14 residues long. Germline assignment: CDR1 SGDLS and CDR2 YYNGEE. With V trimmed by 3 bases and J by 5 bases, 3 bases remained unmatched. The CDR3 DNA sequence: TGTGCCAGCAGCGGAGGACAGGGGGAAGATACGCAGTATTTT. Its protein product is CASSGGQGEDTQYF.

This clone showed up just a few times. The rearrangement joins TRBV7-9 to TRBJ2-7; no reliable D call. V was trimmed by 2 bases and J by 4 bases, leaving 12 bases between them. This CDR3 comprises 14 residues. CDR1 and CDR2 from the germline V gene are SEHNR and FQNEAQ (reference sequence). The CDR3 spells CASSLSVQGYEQYF. The CDR3 DNA sequence: TGTGCCAGCAGCTTAAGTGTCCAAGGTTACGAGCAGTACTTC. Supplemented by reference TRBV7-9 and TRBJ2-7, the full variable domain reads DTGVSQNPRHKITKRGQNVTFRCDPISEHNRLYWYRQTLGQGPEFLTYFQNEAQLEKSRLLSDRFSAERPKGSFSTLEIQRTEQGDSAMYLCASSLSVQGYEQYFGPGTRLTVT.

The chain couples TRBV7-7 to TRBJ2-1, with 7 bases matching TRBD2. Germline V lookup: CDR1 SSHAT, CDR2 FNYEAQ (reference sequence). V shed 5 bases and J 3 bases; nucleotides not matched to a gene: 1. CDR3 size: 13 residues. CDR3 amino acids: CASSPGGYNEQFF. The DNA for the CDR3 is TGTGCCAGCAGCCCGGGGGGCTACAATGAGCAGTTCTTC.

The genes are TRBV11-2 and TRBJ1-1; D is unresolved. The germline V gene encodes CDR1 SGHAT and CDR2 FQNNGV. The CDR3 has 13 residues. V was clipped by 5 bases and J by 0 bases, with 7 bases between them. The CDR3 sequence: CASSAHLNTEAFF. The CDR3 region has the DNA TGTGCCAGCAGCGCCCATTTGAACACTGAAGCTTTCTTT. The variable domain in full, with the rest retrieved from reference TRBV11-2 and TRBJ1-1, is EAGVAQSPRYKIIEKRQSVAFWCNPISGHATLYWYQQILGQGPKLLIQFQNNGVVDDSQLPKDRFSAERLKGVDSTLKIQPAKLEDSAVYLCASSAHLNTEAFFGQGTRLTVV.

V is TRBV11-1 and J is TRBJ2-5, with unresolved D. Germline CDR1 and CDR2: SGHAT and FQDESV (reference sequence). V was clipped by 3 bases and J by 2 bases, with 13 bases between them. CDR3 size: 15 residues. Here the CDR3 reads CASSLTSGTQETQYF. In DNA form, the CDR3 reads TGTGCCAGCAGCTTGACTTCCGGCACTCAAGAGACCCAGTACTTC.

DNA for the CDR3: TGCAGCGCCATAAACAGGGGGGCGCTTGGCTACACCTTC. It codes for CSAINRGALGYTF. The chain links TRBV29-1 to TRBJ1-2, with 8 bases identical to TRBD1. From germline, CDR1 is SQVTM and CDR2 ANQGSEA. V was clipped by 7 bases and J by 7 bases; unmatched bases: 11. The CDR3 length is 13 residues.

J is TRBJ2-3 and V is TRBV11-3, with D possibly matching TRBD2 (5 bases). Trimming shortened V by 3 bases and J by 2 bases, and 18 bases separated the two germline ends. The CDR3 runs 17 residues. From germline, CDR1 is SGHNT and CDR2 YENEEA. The CDR3 spells CASSLGSGSWTTDTQYF. The CDR3 coding sequence is TGTGCCAGCAGCTTGGGGAGCGGATCCTGGACCACAGATACGCAGTATTTT.

This chain joins TRBV18 and TRBJ2-2; perhaps TRBD1 as D (5 bases). Germline values: CDR1 KGHSH, CDR2 LQKENI. Trimming cost V 0 bases and J 5 bases, with 7 bases left between them. The CDR3 sequence is 14 residues long. As DNA, the CDR3 is TGTGCCAGCTCACCACCGACAGAAACCGGGGAGCTGTTTTTT. Amino acids: CASSPPTETGELFF.

Worth noting for this clone: The sample has other DNA sequences that encode this CDR3 too. The V gene is TRBV2, the J gene TRBJ2-7, with D possibly matching TRBD1 (5 bases). There are 15 residues in the CDR3. V was clipped by 7 bases and J by 5 bases, with 21 bases between them. Germline assignment: CDR1 SNHLY and CDR2 FYNNEI. CDR3 coding DNA: TGTGCCAGCATGAAGGGGCCCCCCCCACTCCACGAGCAGTACTTC. This codes for CASMKGPPPLHEQYF.

The CDR3 region has the DNA TGTGCCAGCAGGTCCGGGACTCTAGGCCCCGGGGAGCTGTTTTTT. This gives the protein CASRSGTLGPGELFF. The gene calls are TRBV11-2 and TRBJ2-2; tentative D call: TRBD2 (6 bases). Trimming stripped 6 bases from V and 6 bases from J, with 17 bases between. Germline V CDR1 and CDR2: SGHAT, FQNNGV. The length of the CDR3 is 15 residues. Complete variable domain (other parts from reference TRBV11-2 and TRBJ2-2): EAGVAQSPRYKIIEKRQSVAFWCNPISGHATLYWYQQILGQGPKLLIQFQNNGVVDDSQLPKDRFSAERLKGVDSTLKIQPAKLEDSAVYLCASRSGTLGPGELFFGEGSRLTVL.

The chain uses TRBV7-2 and TRBJ2-5, with 9 bases identical to TRBD2. With 3 bases clipped from V and 5 bases from J, the junction kept 13 bases outside the gene matches. The germline gives CDR1 SGHTA, CDR2 FQGNSA. The CDR3 covers 17 residues. CDR3 bases: TGTGCCAGCAGCTTTCTCCTCGCGGGAGGGACTGGGGAGACCCAGTACTTC. It encodes CASSFLLAGGTGETQYF.

The chain uses TRBV19 and TRBJ2-7, with 9 bases lining up with TRBD1. CDR3 size: 15 residues. In germline, CDR1 is LNHDA, CDR2 SQIVND (reference sequence). The J segment lost 3 bases and the V segment lost 5 bases, leaving 8 bases of the junction unmatched. As DNA, the CDR3 is TGTGCCAGTAGTCCGGGACAGGGATTCAACTACGAGCAGTACTTC. This translates into CASSPGQGFNYEQYF.

The chain is built from TRBV5-1 and TRBJ2-3; D uncertain. Germline V gene sequence: CDR1 SGHRS, CDR2 YFSETQ. The V gene lost 0 bases and the J gene lost 8 bases, with 10 bases spanning the gap. CDR3 size: 13 residues. CDR3 in amino acids: CASSLEPKGTQYF. The CDR3 bases are TGCGCCAGCAGCTTGGAGCCTAAGGGTACGCAGTATTTT.

This chain uses TRBV28 with TRBJ1-2; D unclear. This CDR3 has 13 amino acids. The V end was cut by 6 bases, the J end by 8 bases, with 16 bases between. The germline CDR1 and CDR2 sequences are MDHEN and SYDVKM. The CDR3 region has the DNA TGTGCCAGCAGGGAGTCTACACAACGCGGCTACACCTTC. Translated, it gives CASRESTQRGYTF.

This chain joins TRBV7-5 and TRBJ2-5; the DNA was not compared with TRBD1, the D call given in the table. TRBV7-5 is reported as a pseudogene. The CDR3 sequence is 18 residues long. The DNA for the CDR3 is TGTGTCAGAAGCTATAAGACAGGGGGCGGTCTAGCGAGAGAGACCCAGTACTTC. Amino acids: CVRSYKTGGGLARETQYF.

CDR3 protein: CASSDRTKGYEQYF. In nucleotides, the CDR3 is TGTGCCAGCAGCGACCGCACCAAGGGCTACGAGCAGTACTTC. The gene calls are TRBV13 and TRBJ2-7; D ambiguous. Germline CDR1 PRHDT, CDR2 FYEKMQ (reference sequence). The ends were cut back, 5 bases at V and 3 bases at J, with 14 bases in the middle. This CDR3 comprises 14 residues.

This clone was picked up one time. The chain combines TRBV5-1 with TRBJ1-2, with 11 bases identical to TRBD1. The CDR3 runs 15 residues. Trimming at V came to 0 bases and at J to 6 bases, leaving 4 bases not matched to a gene. The germline CDR1 and CDR2 sequences are SGHRS and YFSETQ. CDR3 in DNA: TGCGCCAGCAGCTTGGGAGGACAGGGGGCTGATGGCTACACCTTC. Its translation: CASSLGGQGADGYTF.

The chain combines TRBV18 with TRBJ2-1; D remains unclear. V was cut by 3 bases and J by 8 bases, with 11 bases left in between. Per the germline V gene, CDR1 is KGHSH and CDR2 is LQKENI. CDR3 size: 13 residues. The CDR3 coding sequence is TGTGCCAGCTCACCGGTAGATGTGCATGAGCAGTTCTTC. It yields the protein CASSPVDVHEQFF.

V usage is TRBV10-1 and J usage is TRBJ2-1, with 12 bases matching TRBD2. This CDR3 has 15 amino acids. Germline V CDR1 and CDR2: WNHNN, SYGVQD (reference sequence). The CDR3 DNA sequence: TGCGCGCTAGCGGGAGGGCCTTTATCCTACAATGAGCAGTTCTTC. It translates to CALAGGPLSYNEQFF.

This clone showed up just a few times. This sequence joins TRBV2 and TRBJ2-2; D is undetermined. The CDR3 consists of 12 residues. Trimming pared 4 bases from V and 3 bases from J, leaving 3 bases between. Germline values: CDR1 SNHLY, CDR2 FYNNEI. CDR3: CASSVHTGELFF. CDR3 coding DNA: TGTGCCAGCAGTGTCCACACCGGGGAGCTGTTTTTT.

V is TRBV28 and J is TRBJ2-7, with unresolved D. This CDR3 region has 13 residues. Trimming took 6 bases from V and 6 from J, leaving 15 bases between them. CDR1 and CDR2 (germline): MDHEN, SYDVKM. The CDR3 bases are TGTGCCAGCAGAGACCCCGCCGACTCCGAGCAGTACTTC. Residues: CASRDPADSEQYF.

The CDR3 reads CASSMGLAGRSYEQYF. The CDR3, as DNA: TGTGCCAGTAGTATGGGTCTAGCGGGACGATCCTACGAGCAGTACTTC. The chain combines TRBV19 with TRBJ2-7; 9 nucleotides agree with TRBD2. Germline CDR1 reads LNHDA; CDR2 reads SQIVND (reference sequence). The CDR3 covers 16 residues. V shed 3 bases and J 1 base; nucleotides not matched to a gene: 7.

The chain joins TRBV28 to TRBJ2-3; TRBD1 agrees at 9 bases. Germline-derived CDR1 and CDR2 are MDHEN and SYDVKM. Trimming at V came to 6 bases and at J to 6 bases, leaving 22 bases not matched to a gene. There are 19 residues in the CDR3. The CDR3 DNA is TGTGCCAGCAGCCGTCATCCGGGACAGGGAGGTCGCACTTCGGATACGCAGTATTTT. Its translation is CASSRHPGQGGRTSDTQYF.

This chain uses TRBV28 with TRBJ1-4; D is perhaps TRBD1 (6 bases). Germline lookup yields CDR1 MDHEN and CDR2 SYDVKM. V was shortened by 6 bases and J by 7 bases, with 12 bases between the two germline ends. The CDR3 contains 13 residues. CDR3 in DNA: TGTGCCAGCAGAAATGGACAGCGTGAAAAACTGTTTTTT. This codes for CASRNGQREKLFF.